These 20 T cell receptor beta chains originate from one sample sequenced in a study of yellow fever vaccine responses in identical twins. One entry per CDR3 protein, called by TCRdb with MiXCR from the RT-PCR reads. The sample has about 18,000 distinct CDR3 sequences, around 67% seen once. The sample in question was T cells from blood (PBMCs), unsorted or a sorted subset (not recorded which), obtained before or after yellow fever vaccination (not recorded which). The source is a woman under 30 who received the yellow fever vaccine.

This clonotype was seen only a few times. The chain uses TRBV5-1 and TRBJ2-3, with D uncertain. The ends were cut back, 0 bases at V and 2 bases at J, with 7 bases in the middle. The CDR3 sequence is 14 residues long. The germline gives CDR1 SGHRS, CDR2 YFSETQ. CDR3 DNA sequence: TGCGCCAGCAGCTTGGTTCCTGCCACAGATACGCAGTATTTT. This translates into CASSLVPATDTQYF.

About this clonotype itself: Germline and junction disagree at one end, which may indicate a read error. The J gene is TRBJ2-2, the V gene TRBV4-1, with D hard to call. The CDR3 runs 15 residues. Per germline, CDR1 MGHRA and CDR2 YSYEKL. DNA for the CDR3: TGCGCCAGCAACCAAGATCGCGGGAACACCGGGGAGCTGTTTTTT. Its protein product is CASNQDRGNTGELFF.

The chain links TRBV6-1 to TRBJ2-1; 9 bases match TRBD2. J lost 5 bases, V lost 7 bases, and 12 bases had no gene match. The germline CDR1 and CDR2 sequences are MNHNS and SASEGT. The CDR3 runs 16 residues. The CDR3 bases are TGTGCCAGCACCGGAAGCGGGAGGAGTCCGCACAATGAGCAGTTCTTC. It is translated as CASTGSGRSPHNEQFF.

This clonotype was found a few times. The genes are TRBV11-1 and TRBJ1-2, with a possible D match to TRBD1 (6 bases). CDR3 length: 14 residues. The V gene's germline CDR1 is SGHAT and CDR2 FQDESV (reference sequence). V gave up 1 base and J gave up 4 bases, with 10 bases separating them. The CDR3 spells CASSLGSTGYGYTF. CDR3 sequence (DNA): TGTGCCAGCAGCTTAGGATCGACAGGCTATGGCTACACCTTC.

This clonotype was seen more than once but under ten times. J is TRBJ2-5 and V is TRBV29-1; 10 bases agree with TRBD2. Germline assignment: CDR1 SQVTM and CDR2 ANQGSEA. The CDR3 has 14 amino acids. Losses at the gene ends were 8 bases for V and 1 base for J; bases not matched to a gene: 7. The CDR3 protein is CSFIAGGPQETQYF. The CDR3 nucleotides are TGCAGCTTTATAGCGGGAGGACCCCAAGAGACCCAGTACTTC.

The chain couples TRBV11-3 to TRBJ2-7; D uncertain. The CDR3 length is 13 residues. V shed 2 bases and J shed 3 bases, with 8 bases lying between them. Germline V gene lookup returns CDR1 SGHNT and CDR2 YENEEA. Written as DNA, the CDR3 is TGTGCCAGCAGCTTATTTCTGGGCTACGAGCAGTACTTC. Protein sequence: CASSLFLGYEQYF.

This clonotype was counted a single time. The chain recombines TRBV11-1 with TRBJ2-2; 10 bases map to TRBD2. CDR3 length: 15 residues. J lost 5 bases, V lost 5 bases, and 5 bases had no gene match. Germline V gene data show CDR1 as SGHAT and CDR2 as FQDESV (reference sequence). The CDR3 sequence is CASSPLAGVTGELFF. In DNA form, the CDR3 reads TGTGCCAGCAGCCCCCTAGCGGGAGTGACCGGGGAGCTGTTTTTT.

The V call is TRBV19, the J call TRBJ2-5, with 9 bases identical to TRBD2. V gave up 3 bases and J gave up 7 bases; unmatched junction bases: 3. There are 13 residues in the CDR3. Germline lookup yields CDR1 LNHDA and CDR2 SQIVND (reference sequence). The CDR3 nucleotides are TGTGCCAGTAGTATTGCGACTAGCGGGACCCAGTACTTC. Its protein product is CASSIATSGTQYF.

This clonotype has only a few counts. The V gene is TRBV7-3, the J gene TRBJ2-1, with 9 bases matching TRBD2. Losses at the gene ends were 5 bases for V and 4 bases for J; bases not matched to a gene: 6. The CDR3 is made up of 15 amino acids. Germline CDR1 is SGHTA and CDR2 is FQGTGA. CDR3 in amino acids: CASSPGTSRYNEQFF. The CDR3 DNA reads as TGTGCCAGCAGCCCTGGGACTAGCAGATACAATGAGCAGTTCTTC.

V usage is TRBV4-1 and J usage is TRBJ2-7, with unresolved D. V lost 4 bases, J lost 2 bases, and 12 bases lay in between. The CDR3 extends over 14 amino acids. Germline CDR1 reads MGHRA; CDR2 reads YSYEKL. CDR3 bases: TGCGCCAGCAGCCCACCCGGCTCCCCCTACGAGCAGTACGTC. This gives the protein CASSPPGSPYEQYV.

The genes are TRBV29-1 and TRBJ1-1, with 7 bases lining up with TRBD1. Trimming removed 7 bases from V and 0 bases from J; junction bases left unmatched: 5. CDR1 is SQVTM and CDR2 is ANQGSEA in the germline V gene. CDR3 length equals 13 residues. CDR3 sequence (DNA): TGCAGCGGGGGACAGAAGATGAACACTGAAGCTTTCTTT. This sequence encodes CSGGQKMNTEAFF.

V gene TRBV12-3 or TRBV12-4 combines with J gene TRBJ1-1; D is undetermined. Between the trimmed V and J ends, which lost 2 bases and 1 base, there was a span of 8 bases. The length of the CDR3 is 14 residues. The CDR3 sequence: CASSLKGSNTEAFF. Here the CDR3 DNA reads TGTGCCAGCAGTTTAAAGGGCTCGAACACTGAAGCTTTCTTT.

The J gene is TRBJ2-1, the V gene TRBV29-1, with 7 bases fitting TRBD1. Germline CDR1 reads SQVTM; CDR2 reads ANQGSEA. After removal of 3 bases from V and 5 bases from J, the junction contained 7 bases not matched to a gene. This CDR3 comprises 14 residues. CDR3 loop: CSVDFGTAHNEQFF. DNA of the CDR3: TGCAGCGTTGACTTCGGGACAGCCCACAATGAGCAGTTCTTC.

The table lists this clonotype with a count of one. This CDR3 reads CASRSGLAERTDTQYF. The DNA for the CDR3 is TGTGCCAGCAGGTCGGGACTAGCGGAACGCACAGATACGCAGTATTTT. This rearrangement joins TRBV25-1 to TRBJ2-3, with TRBD2 matching over 11 bases. Germline values: CDR1 MGHDK, CDR2 SYGVNS. Losses at the gene ends were 6 bases for V and 1 base for J; bases not matched to a gene: 6. This CDR3 spans 16 amino acids.

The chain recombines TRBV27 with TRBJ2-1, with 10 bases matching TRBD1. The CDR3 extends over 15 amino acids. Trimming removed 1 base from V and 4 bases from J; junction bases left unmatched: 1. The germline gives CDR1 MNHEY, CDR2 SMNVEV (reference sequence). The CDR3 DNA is TGTGCCAGCAGTTTATGGGGACAGGGGTACAATGAGCAGTTCTTC. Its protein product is CASSLWGQGYNEQFF.

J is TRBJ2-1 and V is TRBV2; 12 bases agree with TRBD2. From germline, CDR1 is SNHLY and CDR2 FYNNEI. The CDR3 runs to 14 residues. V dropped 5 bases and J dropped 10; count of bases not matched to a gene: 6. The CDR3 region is CASSRLAGADEQFF. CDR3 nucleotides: TGTGCCAGCAGTAGACTAGCGGGAGCCGACGAGCAGTTCTTC.

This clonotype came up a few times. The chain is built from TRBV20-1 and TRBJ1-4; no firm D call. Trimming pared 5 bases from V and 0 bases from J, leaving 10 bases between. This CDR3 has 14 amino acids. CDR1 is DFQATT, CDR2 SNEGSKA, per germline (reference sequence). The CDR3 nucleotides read TGCAGTGCTTTAAACGGTGCAACTAATGAAAAACTGTTTTTT. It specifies CSALNGATNEKLFF.

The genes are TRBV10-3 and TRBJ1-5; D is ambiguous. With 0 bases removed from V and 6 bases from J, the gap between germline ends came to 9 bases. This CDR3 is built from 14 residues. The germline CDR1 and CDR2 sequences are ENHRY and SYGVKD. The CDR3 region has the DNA TGTGCCATCAGTGAGTCGATGGGGAGTCAGCCCCAGCATTTT. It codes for CAISESMGSQPQHF.

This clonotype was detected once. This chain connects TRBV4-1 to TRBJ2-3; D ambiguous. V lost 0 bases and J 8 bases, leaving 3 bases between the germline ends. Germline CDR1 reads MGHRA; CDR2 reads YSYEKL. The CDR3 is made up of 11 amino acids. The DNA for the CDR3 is TGCGCCAGCAGCCAAGACCGTACGCAGTATTTT. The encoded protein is CASSQDRTQYF.

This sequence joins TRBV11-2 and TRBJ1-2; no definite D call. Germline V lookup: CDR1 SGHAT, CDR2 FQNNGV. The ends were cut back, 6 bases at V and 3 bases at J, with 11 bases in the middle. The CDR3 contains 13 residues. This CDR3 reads CASRQGSYYGYTF. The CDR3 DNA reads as TGTGCCAGCAGGCAAGGGAGCTACTATGGCTACACCTTC.